This T cell receptor (beta chain) was identified during a study of response to subunit inactivated influenza vaccine. The CDR3 covers 15 residues. V lost 4 bases and J 0 bases, leaving 10 bases between the germline ends. CDR1 and CDR2 (germline): SGHAT, FQNNGV. From the RT-PCR reads, TCRdb called clonotypes with MiXCR, one entry per CDR3 protein. The data show a few hundred thousand distinct CDR3 sequences, with 12% seen just once and under 10% held by the top ten. A few counts support this clonotype. Material: non-naive T cells sorted from PBMCs, obtained 14 to 15 days before vaccination. This TCR was recovered from a man aged 45 to 65 who received an inactivated influenza vaccine. The chain links TRBV11-2 to TRBJ1-3; D is uncertain. The CDR3, as DNA: TGTGCCAGCAGCTGGCGCATTGGCTCTGGAAACACCATATATTTT. It yields the protein CASSWRIGSGNTIYF.